These 27 T cell receptor beta chains share one sample of origin, sequenced in a study of OX40 agonist ivuxolimab in advanced cancers. TCRdb's table, derived via immunoSEQ multiplex PCR, lists solely in-frame clones and lacks some. Altogether approximately 44,000 clones are present, 91% being singletons, with the ten largest covering less than 30%. The specimen comprised CD4+ or CD8+ T cells sorted from blood, sampled in a trial of the OX40 agonist ivuxolimab. All receptors come from an adult with an advanced solid tumor such as melanoma, head and neck, liver or kidney cancer.

The genes are TRBV2 and TRBJ2-2; no reliable D call. The V and J ends lost 7 bases and 1 base respectively, with 4 bases between them. The CDR3 has 12 amino acids. Per germline, CDR1 SNHLY and CDR2 FYNNEI. DNA for the CDR3: TGTGCCAGCAACCTGAACACCGGGGAGCTGTTTTTT. Amino acid sequence: CASNLNTGELFF.

The chain recombines TRBV14 with TRBJ2-7; 11 nucleotides match TRBD2. The CDR3 has 15 amino acids. The germline CDR1 and CDR2 sequences are SGHDN and FVKESK. The J segment lost 3 bases and the V segment lost 0 bases, leaving 1 base of the junction unmatched. CDR3 sequence reads: CASSQDTSGSYEQYF. CDR3 in DNA: TGTGCCAGCAGCCAAGATACTAGCGGGAGCTACGAGCAGTACTTC.

CDR3 sequence reads: CASSWPQHF. CDR3 sequence (DNA): TGTGCCAGCAGCTGGCCCCAGCATTTT. The gene calls are TRBV3-2 and TRBJ1-5. TRBV3-2 counts as a pseudogene. The CDR3 consists of 9 residues.

The chain joins TRBV27 to TRBJ2-2; tentatively, D is TRBD2 (7 bases). Germline assignment: CDR1 MNHEY and CDR2 SMNVEV (reference sequence). Trimming removed 11 bases at V and 3 bases at J, with 13 bases between. The CDR3 has 13 amino acids. The CDR3 is CAAGRGHTGELFF. DNA for the CDR3: TGTGCCGCAGGGCGGGGGCACACCGGGGAGCTGTTTTTT.

The rearrangement links TRBV27 to TRBJ1-1; unclear D gene. Germline V gene data show CDR1 as MNHEY and CDR2 as SMNVEV (reference sequence). The CDR3 is 14 amino acids. V was pared by 2 bases and J by 4 bases, with 11 bases between. The CDR3 nucleotides read TGTGCCAGCAGTTTAACATCGCTTTCCACTGAAGCTTTCTTT. Its protein product is CASSLTSLSTEAFF.

V is TRBV5-6 and J is TRBJ2-1; no definite D call. This CDR3 is built from 16 residues. Deletions cut 2 bases from V and 0 bases from J, with 12 bases between. CDR1 is SGHDT and CDR2 is YYEEEE in the germline V gene. CDR3 in amino acids: CASSFFSGTSYNEQFF. As DNA, the CDR3 is TGTGCCAGCAGCTTTTTCTCCGGTACCTCCTACAATGAGCAGTTCTTC.

The chain couples TRBV28 to TRBJ2-2; 13 bases fit TRBD2. This CDR3 region has 15 residues. Germline CDR1 reads MDHEN; CDR2 reads SYDVKM. V trimming: 6 bases; J trimming: 5 bases; junction bases outside the gene matches: 3. As DNA, the CDR3 is TGTGCCAGCAGACTAGCGGGAGGGTATACCGGGGAGCTGTTTTTT. Protein sequence: CASRLAGGYTGELFF.

The chain carries TRBV6-1 and TRBJ2-5; no definite D call. Between the trimmed V and J ends, which lost 1 base and 2 bases, there was a span of 5 bases. The CDR3 totals 13 residues. CDR1 and CDR2 (germline): MNHNS, SASEGT. The CDR3 is CASSEGIQETQYF. CDR3 DNA: TGTGCCAGCAGTGAAGGCATACAAGAGACCCAGTACTTC.

V is TRBV7-9 and J is TRBJ2-3; D uncertain. Trimming took off 3 bases at V and 5 bases at J, with 6 bases between the two ends. The CDR3 sequence is 12 residues long. Germline CDR1 is SEHNR and CDR2 is FQNEAQ (reference sequence). CDR3 DNA sequence: TGTGCCAGCAGCTTCAGTGGAGATACGCAGTATTTT. Its protein is CASSFSGDTQYF.

The chain couples TRBV6-6 to TRBJ2-7; TRBD1 agrees at 7 bases. Germline V gene data show CDR1 as MNHNY and CDR2 as SVGAGI (reference sequence). V shed 5 bases and J 4 bases; nucleotides not matched to a gene: 8. The CDR3 contains 14 residues. The DNA for the CDR3 is TGTGCCAGCAGTCTCCGGGACAGCAGATACGAGCAGTACTTC. It codes for CASSLRDSRYEQYF.

The chain carries TRBV21-1 and TRBJ2-7; TRBD2 reflects the table's D call only, with no check against the DNA. TRBV21-1 is given as a pseudogene. The CDR3 contains 16 residues. The CDR3 reads CASSYTGTLSSYEQYF. CDR3 in DNA: TGTGCCAGCAGCTATACCGGGACTCTCAGCTCCTACGAGCAGTACTTC.

This sequence joins TRBV7-9 and TRBJ2-1, with 8 bases fitting TRBD2. Germline V CDR1 and CDR2: SEHNR, FQNEAQ (reference sequence). The CDR3 is made up of 14 amino acids. V trimming: 5 bases; J trimming: 5 bases; junction bases outside the gene matches: 5. The CDR3: CASSGSGADNEQFF. The DNA of the CDR3 is TGTGCCAGCAGCGGTAGCGGGGCTGACAATGAGCAGTTCTTC.

The chain has TRBV4-1 and TRBJ2-1, with TRBD1 identical over 7 bases. The V gene's germline CDR1 is MGHRA and CDR2 YSYEKL. Losses at the gene ends were 3 bases for V and 5 bases for J; bases not matched to a gene: 4. The length of the CDR3 is 14 residues. The CDR3 region is CASSQDRTNNEQFF. The CDR3 DNA reads TGCGCCAGCAGCCAGGACAGGACAAACAATGAGCAGTTCTTC.

This chain joins TRBV28 and TRBJ2-3; 12 nucleotides line up with TRBD1. The V gene's germline CDR1 is MDHEN and CDR2 SYDVKM. The CDR3 is 15 residues long. V lost 5 bases and J lost 6; bases outside the gene matches: 6. CDR3 residues: CASSLRDRGLDTQYF. The DNA of the CDR3 is TGTGCCAGCAGTCTCCGGGACAGGGGGCTTGATACGCAGTATTTT.

V gene TRBV30 combines with J gene TRBJ2-5; 7 nucleotides match TRBD1. The germline gives CDR1 GTSNPN, CDR2 SVGIG (reference sequence). The V and J ends lost 2 bases and 2 bases, in that order; junction bases with no gene match: 5. This CDR3 region has 14 residues. The DNA for the CDR3 is TGTGCCTGGAGTACCCGGGGACAGCAAGAGACCCAGTACTTC. The encoded protein is CAWSTRGQQETQYF.

The chain employs TRBV6-5 and TRBJ1-1, with D hard to call. CDR3 length equals 14 residues. Per the germline V gene, CDR1 is MNHEY and CDR2 is SVGAGI. V lost 0 bases, J lost 5 bases, and 10 bases lay in between. CDR3 bases: TGTGCCAGCAGTTACTCTGGACTTGTTACTGAAGCTTTCTTT. It yields the protein CASSYSGLVTEAFF.

V and J are TRBV7-9 and TRBJ2-5, with D perhaps TRBD2 (6 bases). CDR3 length: 13 residues. The germline V gene encodes CDR1 SEHNR and CDR2 FQNEAQ (reference sequence). The germline V and J ends were trimmed by 1 base and 3 bases, with 6 bases remaining between them. The CDR3 DNA reads as TGTGCCAGCAGCTTAGTAGCGGAAGAGACCCAGTACTTC. Translating it yields CASSLVAEETQYF.

The chain joins TRBV18 to TRBJ1-1; no definite D call. Germline loops: CDR1 KGHSH, CDR2 LQKENI. The CDR3 totals 17 residues. Trimming shortened V by 2 bases and J by 1 base, and 17 bases separated the two germline ends. As DNA, the CDR3 is TGTGCCAGCTCACCAAAGGCCCCAGGCCTGGGGAACACTGAAGCTTTCTTT. The encoded protein is CASSPKAPGLGNTEAFF.

The CDR3, as DNA: TGTGCCAGCAGCGTCCGGGACATTCAGTACTTC. Translated: CASSVRDIQYF. The chain carries TRBV2 and TRBJ2-4; D uncertain. Germline assignment: CDR1 SNHLY and CDR2 FYNNEI. The CDR3 runs to 11 residues. The V end lost 6 bases, the J end lost 8 bases, and 8 bases lay between the germline ends.

This clone was found once. The gene calls are TRBV6-6 and TRBJ2-2; D remains ambiguous. The CDR3 loop spans 14 amino acids. The germline V and J ends were trimmed by 2 bases and 4 bases, with 8 bases remaining between them. The germline V gene has CDR1 MNHNY and CDR2 SVGAGI (reference sequence). The CDR3 nucleotides are TGTGCCAGCAGTTACGTCTGGGGCACCGGGGAGCTGTTTTTT. Protein product: CASSYVWGTGELFF.

The rearrangement links TRBV5-6 to TRBJ2-7, with D perhaps assigned TRBD1 or TRBD2 (5 bases each). The CDR3 loop spans 15 amino acids. V dropped 0 bases and J dropped 2 bases, with 12 bases sitting between them. Germline assignment: CDR1 SGHDT and CDR2 YYEEEE. The CDR3: CASSLAGAETYEQYF. CDR3 sequence (DNA): TGTGCCAGCAGCTTGGCCGGGGCAGAAACCTACGAGCAGTACTTC.

The gene calls are TRBV5-4 and TRBJ1-1; perhaps TRBD1 as D (5 bases). The CDR3 is made up of 14 amino acids. V lost 4 bases to trimming and J lost 5 bases, with 15 bases between them. Germline V gives CDR1 SGHNT, CDR2 YYREEE (reference sequence). The CDR3 is CASSGRGAWTEAFF. The DNA for the CDR3 is TGTGCCAGCAGCGGGCGCGGGGCCTGGACTGAAGCTTTCTTT.

As for this clone: Other DNA sequences in this sample translate to the same CDR3. This chain connects TRBV5-1 to TRBJ2-7; TRBD1 agrees at 7 bases. After removal of 0 bases from V and 3 bases from J, the junction contained 3 bases not matched to a gene. From germline, CDR1 is SGHRS and CDR2 YFSETQ. CDR3 length equals 14 residues. CDR3 amino acids: CASSLGSGGYEQYF. The CDR3 coding sequence is TGCGCCAGCAGCTTGGGATCAGGGGGCTACGAGCAGTACTTC. Using reference TRBV5-1 and TRBJ2-7 for the parts outside the CDR3, the full variable domain is KAGVTQTPRYLIKTRGQQVTLSCSPISGHRSVSWYQQTPGQGLQFLFEYFSETQRNKGNFPGRFSGRQFSNSRSEMNVSTLELGDSALYLCASSLGSGGYEQYFGPGTRLTVT.

Written as DNA, the CDR3 is TGTGCCAGTAGTCCGGGACTCAACTACGAGCAGTACTTC. Protein product: CASSPGLNYEQYF. V usage is TRBV19 and J usage is TRBJ2-7; maybe TRBD2 (6 bases). With 5 bases removed from V and 3 bases from J, the gap between germline ends came to 11 bases. The germline V gene has CDR1 LNHDA and CDR2 SQIVND (reference sequence). This CDR3 has 13 amino acids. Filled out from reference TRBV19 and TRBJ2-7, the complete variable domain reads DGGITQSPKYLFRKEGQNVTLSCEQNLNHDAMYWYRQDPGQGLRLIYYSQIVNDFQKGDIAEGYSVSREKKESFPLTVTSAQKNPTAFYLCASSPGLNYEQYFGPGTRLTVT.

V and J are TRBV29-1 and TRBJ1-4; TRBD1 is a possible D gene (5 bases). V was clipped by 7 bases and J by 8 bases, with 17 bases between them. CDR1 SQVTM and CDR2 ANQGSEA come from the germline V gene. There are 13 residues in the CDR3. The CDR3 loop is CSAPNGPGEKLFF. Written as DNA, the CDR3 is TGCAGCGCTCCGAATGGACCAGGGGAAAAACTGTTTTTT.

The chain employs TRBV11-2 and TRBJ2-7; 10 bases agree with TRBD1. The CDR3 totals 14 residues. CDR1 and CDR2 (germline): SGHAT, FQNNGV. Trimming removed 2 bases from V and 5 bases from J; junction bases left unmatched: 3. The CDR3 region is CASSLSTGGHEQYF. The CDR3 DNA reads as TGTGCCAGCAGCTTATCGACAGGGGGCCACGAGCAGTACTTC.

This chain connects TRBV7-9 to TRBJ1-1; TRBD1 is a possible D gene (5 bases). V was pared by 4 bases and J by 4 bases, with 16 bases between. This CDR3 is 15 amino acids long. The germline V gene encodes CDR1 SEHNR and CDR2 FQNEAQ (reference sequence). The CDR3 here is CASSSTGFGTTEAFF. The CDR3 DNA reads as TGTGCCAGCAGCTCCACAGGTTTCGGGACCACTGAAGCTTTCTTT.